This TCR beta chain was obtained from a study of blood T cell repertoires in COVID-19 (dated by TCRdb to 2019 to 2021). With respect to the entire study: The collaborator samples originated in the United States, Italy and Spain and spanned the acute and convalescent phases of COVID-19. The prospective study material was composed of cDNA or gDNA derived from T cells, B-cell-depleted T cells, or PBMCs. A freely available public database, intended as a resource for researchers studying the immune response to SARS-CoV-2, is where the repertoires were released. Where HLA class I and class II types were available, the types were taken from metadata supplied by the sample provider, not from assay-based typing. Deeply sampled blood TCRbeta repertoires from subjects exposed to, actively infected with, or recovered from COVID-19 were included in the dataset. A de-identified subject ID, COVID-19 status, age in years and sex were almost always included in the sample metadata. The samples were drawn from the first 160 participants of the ongoing ImmuneRACE study and from about 1,200 subjects provided by 6 global collaborators.

As for this clone: The antigen this receptor binds is unknown. Qualities for individual bases were not recorded, and no much larger clone is one base off.

Reading the germline V gene gives CDR1 SGDLS and CDR2 YYNGEE. Including the terminal cysteine and phenylalanine, the CDR3 comprises 16 residues. Only the CDR3 region is kept as DNA, spanning 48 bases read in frame from base 1. V is pruned by 4 bases and J by 4 bases, leaving 13 bases of the junction without a gene match. In the prospective study, participants were about 18 to 95 years old, resided in fewer than 25 geographic areas of the United States, and were enrolled through a virtual design. To assign participants to cohorts, the prospective study relied on clinical history that participants themselves reported in a screening survey and a study questionnaire. Exposed participants had been in contact, within 2 weeks of entering the study, with a person who had a PCR-confirmed or clinician-diagnosed case of COVID-19. In the prospective study, mobile phlebotomists collected whole blood, serum and a nasopharyngeal or oropharyngeal swab from each participant. Prospective study participants could optionally give additional blood draws and questionnaires over an approximately two-month period. Before DNA extraction, prospective study blood samples were shipped either frozen or at room temperature.

The immunoSEQ Assay, a bias-controlled multiplex PCR, was used to amplify TCRbeta CDR3 regions from genomic DNA. Under the source paper's analysis protocol: The number of nucleated cells in each sample was estimated from the amplification of reference gene primers within the assay. To quantify the absolute abundance of each unique TCRbeta CDR3 rearrangement, sequence reads were collapsed and filtered. For each sample, productive Simpson clonality was calculated as the square root of Simpson's diversity index across productive rearrangements. TCRdb obtained this table from immuneACCESS and retained in-frame rearrangements with V and J assigned. These tables miss some clones; where compared with another copy, unresolved V genes account for less than half of the shortfall, and the remainder is unexplained. The V and J calls and the clone size are those of that table, but D and trimming were determined from the DNA. The table for this sample lists about 320,000 clones; 85% of them were counted only once. The ten largest account for about 2% of the sample.

Here is what the overall study found, with its caveats: The quantity of clinical and demographic metadata differed by source and by participant and was supplied without curation.

The TCR was taken from a woman under 40 who had been exposed to COVID-19. The sequence joins TRBV9 to TRBJ2-5; 7 bases in between match TRBD1. Sequences were obtained from PBMCs or T cells enriched from blood (not recorded which). The DNA sequence follows: TGTGCCAGCAGCACCCCGACAGACAGGGTAGGAGAGACCCAGTACTTC. The encoded protein is CASSTPTDRVGETQYF.